This T cell receptor beta chain originates from a study of radiotherapy plus CTLA-4 blockade in lung cancer. As for the study in general: Objective responses emerged in 15% to 20% of patients, and over 30% attained disease control.

General observations from the study: After treatment with radiotherapy plus ipilimumab, TCR clones that came from the tumor expanded in blood.

About this clone itself: The antigen is unknown.

Sequencing used immunoSEQ multiplex PCR; TCRdb keeps in-frame clones, though not all of them. This sample carries some 45,000 clones, less than 85% of them seen once, and the ten largest clones take 8.3%. The CDR3 runs 13 residues. In germline, CDR1 is MNHEY, CDR2 SVGAGI. Trimming cost V 5 bases and J 4 bases, with 11 bases left between them. The V call is TRBV6-5, the J call TRBJ2-5; D gene uncertain. The source of this sequence is a human donor with non-small cell lung cancer who had stable disease on radiotherapy plus ipilimumab. This sample comprised peripheral blood, obtained from a patient treated with radiotherapy plus ipilimumab. CDR3: CASSPAWGETQYF. In DNA form, the CDR3 reads TGTGCCAGCAGTCCAGCCTGGGGAGAGACCCAGTACTTC.